This TCR beta chain was sequenced for a study of technical replicates of blood from several donors. Only in-frame clones appear in the TCRdb table, and some are missing; sequencing was by immunoSEQ multiplex PCR. The data hold roughly 92,000 clones, with around 95% observed a single time. Trimming pared 5 bases from V and 3 bases from J, leaving 13 bases between. The CDR3 has 15 residues. Germline V gives CDR1 SGHVS, CDR2 FQNEAQ. Sequenced sample: T cells isolated from PBMCs. This sequence originates from a human donor in good health. The genes are TRBV7-8 and TRBJ2-2; the D gene is possibly TRBD2 (5 bases). CDR3 in DNA: TGTGCCAGCAGCCCATCCACTAGTTACACCGGGGAGCTGTTTTTT. Translated: CASSPSTSYTGELFF.